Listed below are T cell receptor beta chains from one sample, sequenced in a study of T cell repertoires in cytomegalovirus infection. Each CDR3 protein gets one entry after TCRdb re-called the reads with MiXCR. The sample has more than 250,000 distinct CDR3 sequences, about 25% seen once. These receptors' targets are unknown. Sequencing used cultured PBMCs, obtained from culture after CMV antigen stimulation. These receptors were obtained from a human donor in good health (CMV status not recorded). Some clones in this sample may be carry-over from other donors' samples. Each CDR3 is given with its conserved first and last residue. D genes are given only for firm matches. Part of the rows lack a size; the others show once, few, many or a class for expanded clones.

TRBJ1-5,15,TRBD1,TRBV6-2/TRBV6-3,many,CASSPGQHSNQPQHF,TGTGCCAGCAGTCCGGGACAGCATAGCAATCAGCCCCAGCATTTT
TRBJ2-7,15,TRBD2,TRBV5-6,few,CASSRYSGRADEQYF,TGTGCCAGCAGCCGATATAGCGGGAGGGCCGACGAGCAGTACTTC
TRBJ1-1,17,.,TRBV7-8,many,CATGGGKQVQSDTEAFF,TGTGCCACTGGGGGTGGCAAACAGGTTCAATCGGACACTGAAGCTTTCTTT
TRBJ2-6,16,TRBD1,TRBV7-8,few,CASSSEGATGANVLTF,TGTGCCAGCAGCTCCGAGGGGGCGACTGGGGCCAACGTCCTGACTTTC
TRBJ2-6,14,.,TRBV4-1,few,CASSQLGGANVLTF,TGCGCCAGCAGCCAATTAGGTGGGGCCAACGTCCTGACTTTC
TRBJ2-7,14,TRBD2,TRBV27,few,CASRTSGSSYEQYF,TGTGCCAGCAGGACTAGCGGGAGCTCCTACGAGCAGTACTTC
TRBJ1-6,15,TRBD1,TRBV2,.,CASLDRVENNSPLHF,TGTGCCAGCCTGGACAGGGTAGAGAATAATTCACCCCTCCACTTT
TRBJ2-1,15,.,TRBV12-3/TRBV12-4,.,CASRSQDGSSYEQFF,TGTGCCAGTCGGAGTCAGGACGGAAGTAGCTATGAGCAGTTCTTC
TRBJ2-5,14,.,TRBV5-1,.,CASTLQGPQETQYF,TGCGCCAGCACCCTCCAGGGGCCTCAAGAGACCCAGTACTTC
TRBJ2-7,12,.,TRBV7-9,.,CASSAVGHEQYF,TGTGCCAGCAGCGCCGTGGGCCACGAGCAGTACTTC
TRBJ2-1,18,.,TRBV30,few,CAWTKGGGSFPSHNEQFF,TGTGCCTGGACCAAAGGGGGCGGGAGTTTTCCTAGCCACAATGAGCAGTTCTTC
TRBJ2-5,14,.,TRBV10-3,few,CAISEPSSQETQYF,TGTGCCATCAGTGAACCCTCCAGCCAAGAGACCCAGTACTTC
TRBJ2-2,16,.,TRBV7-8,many,CASRQGETSRGGELFF,TGTGCCAGCAGACAGGGGGAGACTAGCAGGGGCGGGGAGCTGTTTTTT
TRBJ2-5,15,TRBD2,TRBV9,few,CASSVGGGSRETQYF,TGTGCCAGCAGCGTAGGGGGCGGGAGTAGGGAGACCCAGTACTTC
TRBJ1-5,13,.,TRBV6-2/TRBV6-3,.,CASSFGGHQPQHF,TGTGCCAGCAGTTTCGGGGGCCATCAGCCCCAGCATTTT
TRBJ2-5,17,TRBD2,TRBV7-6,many,CASSLRGTSGRGETQYF,TGTGCCAGCAGCTTGAGGGGGACTAGCGGGAGGGGAGAGACCCAGTACTTC
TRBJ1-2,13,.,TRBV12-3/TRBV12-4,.,CASSFGRSYGYTF,TGTGCCAGCAGTTTCGGCAGGAGTTATGGCTACACCTTC